The sequence of this TCR beta chain was determined in a study of cytomegalovirus exposure and HLA in healthy donors. Study-level findings and limits: The likely explanation for a cluster of highly shared sequence variants was sequencing artifact. Later analysis identified a missense DCLRE1C variant that was linked to TCR beta V- and J-gene trimming.

PCR was performed using 60 Vbeta and 13 Jbeta primers. Produced via immunoSEQ multiplex PCR; TCRdb's table is partial and in-frame only. The sample carries about 140,000 clones, roughly 80% recorded once. From germline, CDR1 is SGHRS and CDR2 YFSETQ. This CDR3 is 17 amino acids long. V shed 5 bases and J shed 1 base, with 21 bases lying between them. Concerning this clone: Its specificity is not known.

This chain connects TRBV5-1 to TRBJ1-1; a possible D gene is TRBD1 (5 bases). The receptor was derived from a woman aged 30 to 39 in good health and CMV-seronegative. Sequenced input: PBMCs. CDR3 nucleotides: TGCGCCAGCAGTATGGTGCCAAATAGGGGCTGGAACACTGAAGCTTTCTTT. Its protein is CASSMVPNRGWNTEAFF.